Below are 10 T cell receptor beta chains sequenced from a single sample in a study of blood T cell repertoires in COVID-19. The assay was immunoSEQ multiplex PCR, and TCRdb's table has in-frame clones only and misses some. The sample carries tens of thousands of clones, roughly nine tenths recorded once. The material sequenced was peripheral blood. These receptors came from a human donor in a cohort sampled during active COVID-19.

The chain links TRBV7-6 to TRBJ2-5, with no clear D. The germline V gene encodes CDR1 SGHVS and CDR2 FNYEAQ. This CDR3 has 14 residues. Trimming cost V 5 bases and J 2 bases, with 12 bases left between them. The CDR3 is CASSPRPPQETQYF. CDR3 DNA: TGTGCCAGCAGCCCCAGGCCACCGCAAGAGACCCAGTACTTC.

This chain uses TRBV9 with TRBJ2-5, with 7 positions matching TRBD2. The CDR3 consists of 16 residues. Germline V CDR1 and CDR2: SGDLS, YYNGEE. V dropped 0 bases and J dropped 5; count of bases not matched to a gene: 10. The CDR3 bases are TGTGCCAGCAGCGTAGTTGCGGGGAGGGCCCTGGAGACCCAGTACTTC. As protein: CASSVVAGRALETQYF. Combining the CDR3 with reference TRBV9 and TRBJ2-5 gives the whole variable domain DSGVTQTPKHLITATGQRVTLRCSPRSGDLSVYWYQQSLDQGLQFLIQYYNGEERAKGNILERFSAQQFPDLHSELNLSSLELGDSALYFCASSVVAGRALETQYFGPGTRLLVL.

The chain has TRBV11-1 and TRBJ2-5, with 7 nucleotides matching TRBD2. CDR3 length: 15 residues. The J segment lost 2 bases and the V segment lost 5 bases, leaving 8 bases of the junction unmatched. Germline loops: CDR1 SGHAT, CDR2 FQDESV (reference sequence). This chain's CDR3 is CASSEPSGLQETQYF. The DNA of the CDR3 is TGTGCCAGCAGCGAACCTAGCGGATTGCAAGAGACCCAGTACTTC.

The rearrangement joins TRBV5-1 to TRBJ1-1; TRBD1 matches at 10 bases. V shed 4 bases, J shed 4 bases, and the junction held 7 bases outside the gene matches. The CDR3 spans 15 residues. Germline V gene lookup returns CDR1 SGHRS and CDR2 YFSETQ. The CDR3 protein is CASSGDRGRGTEAFF. The CDR3, as DNA: TGCGCCAGCAGCGGTGACAGGGGGCGAGGCACTGAAGCTTTCTTT.

This chain connects TRBV7-9 to TRBJ1-5; D remains ambiguous. Germline assignment: CDR1 SEHNR and CDR2 FQNEAQ (reference sequence). V gave up 8 bases and J gave up 6 bases, with 11 bases separating them. CDR3 size: 12 residues. Here the CDR3 reads CASSRAGQPQHF. The CDR3 DNA reads TGTGCCAGCTCAAGGGCGGGTCAGCCCCAGCATTTT.

This clone was counted a few times. J is TRBJ2-3 and V is TRBV18, with 7 bases aligning to TRBD2. From germline, CDR1 is KGHSH and CDR2 LQKENI. The CDR3 consists of 14 residues. Losses at the gene ends were 5 bases for V and 2 bases for J; bases not matched to a gene: 4. CDR3 in DNA: TGTGCCAGCTCAGCTAGCGGTAACACAGATACGCAGTATTTT. Translation: CASSASGNTDTQYF.

This chain links TRBV15 with TRBJ1-5, with no clear D. Germline V CDR1 and CDR2: LNHNV, YYDKDF (reference sequence). V lost 0 bases and J lost 16, with 16 bases in between. This CDR3 region has 13 residues. In DNA, the CDR3 is TGTGCCACCAGCAGAGATTCGACATCAATTTTCCATTTT. It translates to CATSRDSTSIFHF.

This chain uses TRBV7-9 with TRBJ2-3; TRBD2 matches at 10 bases. The trim removed 5 bases at V and 5 bases at J, leaving 13 bases unmatched. Looked up from germline, CDR1 is SEHNR and CDR2 is FQNEAQ (reference sequence). The CDR3 spans 17 residues. Here the CDR3 DNA reads TGTGCCAGCAGCCCAGGAGGGCTAGCGGGAGTGAGAGATACGCAGTATTTT. It is translated as CASSPGGLAGVRDTQYF.

The rearrangement links TRBV28 to TRBJ2-4, with 8 positions matching TRBD2. CDR3 length: 16 amino acids. V shed 2 bases and J 7 bases; nucleotides not matched to a gene: 10. Germline V lookup: CDR1 MDHEN, CDR2 SYDVKM. The CDR3 here is CASSLSWGGRRNIQYF. Written as DNA, the CDR3 is TGTGCCAGCAGTTTAAGTTGGGGCGGGAGGAGGAACATTCAGTACTTC.

The table lists this clone with a count of one. The chain couples TRBV10-3 to TRBJ1-1; 9 bases match TRBD1. This CDR3 comprises 15 residues. Germline-derived CDR1 and CDR2 are ENHRY and SYGVKD. V dropped 4 bases and J dropped 5; count of bases not matched to a gene: 8. The CDR3 sequence: CAISAGTGRGTEAFF. The CDR3 DNA follows: TGTGCCATCAGTGCAGGGACAGGGAGGGGGACTGAAGCTTTCTTT.